These 31 T cell receptor beta chains were all obtained from the same sample, sequenced in a study of yellow fever vaccine responses in identical twins. TCRdb reanalysed the RT-PCR reads using MiXCR and keeps one entry per CDR3 protein. The sample carries roughly 18,000 distinct CDR3 sequences, roughly two thirds recorded once. Sequences were derived from T cells from blood (PBMCs), unsorted or a sorted subset (not recorded which), sampled before or after yellow fever vaccination (not recorded which). The receptor set was obtained from a woman in her late teens or twenties who received the yellow fever vaccine.

A few counts support this clonotype. The chain couples TRBV29-1 to TRBJ1-1; tentative D call: TRBD1 (5 bases). Trimming removed 6 bases at V and 4 bases at J, with 12 bases between. The V gene's germline CDR1 is SQVTM and CDR2 ANQGSEA. The CDR3 length is 12 residues. Here the CDR3 reads CSVVRQGTEAFF. The CDR3 nucleotides read TGCAGCGTGGTTCGGCAGGGCACTGAAGCTTTCTTT.

The rearrangement uses TRBV5-2 and TRBJ2-3; whether TRBD1, the table's D call, matches the DNA was not checked. TRBV5-2 is annotated as a pseudogene. The CDR3 runs to 12 residues. CDR3 sequence reads: CASGHRTDTQYF. The CDR3 region has the DNA TGCGCCAGCGGACACCGCACAGATACGCAGTATTTT.

This chain connects TRBV19 to TRBJ2-2; 9 positions agree with TRBD2. The CDR3 spans 16 residues. CDR1 is LNHDA and CDR2 is SQIVND in the germline V gene (reference sequence). The V segment lost 5 bases and the J segment 2 bases; nucleotides outside the gene matches: 6. CDR3 loop: CASSGRLAVNTGELFF. CDR3 DNA: TGTGCCAGTAGTGGACGACTAGCGGTAAACACCGGGGAGCTGTTTTTT.

V usage is TRBV11-2 and J usage is TRBJ2-7, with 10 bases identical to TRBD2. Unmatched junction bases numbered 4, after V lost 4 bases and J lost 4 bases. The CDR3 spans 14 residues. Germline V gene data show CDR1 as SGHAT and CDR2 as FQNNGV. In nucleotides, the CDR3 is TGTGCCAGCAGCTGGACTAGCGGCCCGTACGAGCAGTACGTC. As protein: CASSWTSGPYEQYV.

This sequence joins TRBV12-3 or TRBV12-4 and TRBJ2-1; D ambiguous. The V end lost 3 bases, the J end lost 4 bases, and 13 bases lay between the germline ends. The CDR3 runs to 15 residues. Here the CDR3 DNA reads TGTGCCAGCAGTTTGCAAGGCGCGATTTACAATGAGCAGTTCTTC. Encoded protein: CASSLQGAIYNEQFF.

The chain uses TRBV15 and TRBJ1-1; D perhaps matches TRBD1 (6 bases). V lost 0 bases to trimming and J lost 1 base, with 12 bases between them. Germline loops: CDR1 LNHNV, CDR2 YYDKDF (reference sequence). This CDR3 has 16 residues. The CDR3 nucleotides are TGTGCCACCAGCAGAGATTGGGGGGCCCGGAACACTGAAGCTTTCTTT. Translating gives CATSRDWGARNTEAFF.

The chain recombines TRBV3-1 with TRBJ2-5, with D uncertain. The V gene lost 8 bases and the J gene lost 1 base, with 8 bases spanning the gap. The CDR3 runs to 12 residues. The germline gives CDR1 LGHDT, CDR2 YNNKEL (reference sequence). In nucleotides, the CDR3 is TGTGCCAGCGAAGGCGTCCAAGAGACCCAGTACTTC. This codes for CASEGVQETQYF.

The chain recombines TRBV28 with TRBJ2-4, with D possibly being TRBD1 (5 bases). Germline lookup yields CDR1 MDHEN and CDR2 SYDVKM. V gave up 2 bases and J gave up 4 bases, with 9 bases separating them. The CDR3 runs to 14 residues. This chain's CDR3 is CASSLEQEKNIQYF. Here the CDR3 DNA reads TGTGCCAGCAGTTTAGAACAGGAGAAAAACATTCAGTACTTC.

The rearrangement joins TRBV7-9 to TRBJ2-3, with 7 bases that match TRBD2. Losses at the gene ends were 3 bases for V and 5 bases for J; bases not matched to a gene: 8. This CDR3 is built from 15 residues. Per germline, CDR1 SEHNR and CDR2 FQNEAQ (reference sequence). The CDR3 reads CASSLTSWSEDTQYF. The CDR3 region has the DNA TGTGCCAGCAGCTTGACTAGCTGGAGTGAAGATACGCAGTATTTT.

The chain carries TRBV12-3 or TRBV12-4 and TRBJ1-1; 7 bases fit TRBD1. This CDR3 is built from 14 residues. V gave up 6 bases and J gave up 3 bases; unmatched junction bases: 7. In nucleotides, the CDR3 is TGTGCCAGCAGCCCCCAGGGGGGTTACACTGAAGCTTTCTTT. Its protein product is CASSPQGGYTEAFF.

The chain combines TRBV7-3 with TRBJ2-7; 9 bases agree with TRBD2. V dropped 4 bases and J dropped 5; count of bases not matched to a gene: 9. Looked up from germline, CDR1 is SGHTA and CDR2 is FQGTGA. This CDR3 spans 15 amino acids. This chain's CDR3 is CASSSGASGMHEQYF. The CDR3 DNA reads TGTGCCAGCAGCTCAGGGGCTAGCGGGATGCACGAGCAGTACTTC.

The rearrangement joins TRBV2 to TRBJ2-1, with 9 bases identical to TRBD2. Germline assignment: CDR1 SNHLY and CDR2 FYNNEI. CDR3 length equals 14 residues. Trimming took 10 bases from V and 4 from J; bases not matched to a gene: 8. The CDR3 sequence is CATKGLAGYNEQFF. The CDR3 bases are TGTGCCACCAAGGGACTAGCTGGGTACAATGAGCAGTTCTTC. The full variable domain, completed using reference TRBV2 and TRBJ2-1, is EPEVTQTPSHQVTQMGQEVILRCVPISNHLYFYWYRQILGQKVEFLVSFYNNEISEKSEIFDDQFSVERPDGSNFTLKIRSTKLEDSAMYFCATKGLAGYNEQFFGPGTRLTVL.

V gene TRBV29-1 combines with J gene TRBJ2-7; 7 bases match TRBD1. The junction had 4 bases not matched to a gene; V was cut back by 6 bases and J by 2 bases. The CDR3 sequence is 12 residues long. Germline CDR1 is SQVTM and CDR2 is ANQGSEA. Written as DNA, the CDR3 is TGCAGCGTAGGGACAGAAACCTACGAGCAGTACTTC. Protein sequence: CSVGTETYEQYF.

The genes are TRBV12-3 or TRBV12-4 and TRBJ1-1; D call uncertain. This CDR3 spans 15 amino acids. V was pared by 9 bases and J by 0 bases, with 17 bases between. The CDR3 sequence is CASCYRRELNTEAFF. DNA for the CDR3: TGTGCCAGTTGTTACCGACGGGAATTGAACACTGAAGCTTTCTTT.

The chain has TRBV19 and TRBJ1-2, with no clear D. This CDR3 region has 13 residues. V lost 5 bases, J lost 2 bases, and 9 bases lay in between. Germline values: CDR1 LNHDA, CDR2 SQIVND (reference sequence). This CDR3 is CASSASENYGYTF. CDR3 sequence (DNA): TGTGCCAGTAGTGCCTCAGAAAACTATGGCTACACCTTC. The entire variable domain, with the rest obtained from reference TRBV19 and TRBJ1-2, is as follows: DGGITQSPKYLFRKEGQNVTLSCEQNLNHDAMYWYRQDPGQGLRLIYYSQIVNDFQKGDIAEGYSVSREKKESFPLTVTSAQKNPTAFYLCASSASENYGYTFGSGTRLTVV.

The CDR3 loop is CASSSQGRDGYTF. DNA of the CDR3: TGTGCCAGCAGCTCCCAGGGTAGGGATGGCTACACCTTC. J is TRBJ1-2 and V is TRBV7-6, with a tentative D call TRBD1 (5 bases). This CDR3 has 13 amino acids. Trimming cost V 4 bases and J 6 bases, with 12 bases left between them. CDR1 is SGHVS and CDR2 is FNYEAQ in the germline V gene.

This chain uses TRBV11-1 with TRBJ2-4, with D possibly being TRBD1 or TRBD2 (5 bases each). The length of the CDR3 is 17 residues. Germline values: CDR1 SGHAT, CDR2 FQDESV (reference sequence). The V end was cut by 1 base, the J end by 0 bases, with 13 bases between. In nucleotides, the CDR3 is TGTGCCAGCAGCTTAGGGGACGGAAAACTAGCCAAAAACATTCAGTACTTC. It encodes CASSLGDGKLAKNIQYF.

The rearrangement links TRBV12-3 or TRBV12-4 to TRBJ2-5; perhaps TRBD1 as D (6 bases). V shed 1 base and J shed 4 bases, with 10 bases lying between them. The length of the CDR3 is 14 residues. The CDR3 loop is CASSLGQDLETQYF. Here the CDR3 DNA reads TGTGCCAGCAGTTTAGGACAGGACCTAGAGACCCAGTACTTC.

The J gene is TRBJ2-7, the V gene TRBV11-1, with a possible D match to TRBD2 (6 bases). Per the germline V gene, CDR1 is SGHAT and CDR2 is FQDESV (reference sequence). The CDR3 loop spans 13 amino acids. Trimming took off 4 bases at V and 5 bases at J, with 12 bases between the two ends. The CDR3 coding sequence is TGTGCCAGCAGCTGGCCCCGGGGGAACGAGCAGTACTTC. Protein sequence: CASSWPRGNEQYF.

This chain connects TRBV29-1 to TRBJ2-3; tentative D call: TRBD1 (5 bases). The CDR3 has 15 residues. Germline V gives CDR1 SQVTM, CDR2 ANQGSEA. The V gene lost 6 bases and the J gene lost 3 bases, with 19 bases spanning the gap. CDR3 in amino acids: CSVTQGWGVTDTQYF. CDR3 in DNA: TGCAGCGTGACGCAAGGGTGGGGCGTTACAGATACGCAGTATTTT.

The genes are TRBV11-2 and TRBJ1-1; D is undetermined. CDR1 and CDR2 (germline): SGHAT, FQNNGV. The CDR3 consists of 13 residues. Between the trimmed V and J ends, which lost 5 bases and 5 bases, there was a span of 12 bases. CDR3 in DNA: TGTGCCAGCAGCCCCCAACCCGGAACTGAAGCTTTCTTT. This encodes CASSPQPGTEAFF. The full variable domain, completed using reference TRBV11-2 and TRBJ1-1, is EAGVAQSPRYKIIEKRQSVAFWCNPISGHATLYWYQQILGQGPKLLIQFQNNGVVDDSQLPKDRFSAERLKGVDSTLKIQPAKLEDSAVYLCASSPQPGTEAFFGQGTRLTVV.

This chain links TRBV24-1 with TRBJ1-2; no firm D call. Trimming removed 7 bases from V and 4 bases from J, with 12 bases in between. CDR3 length equals 13 residues. Germline CDR1 KGHDR, CDR2 SFDVKD. The CDR3 is CATSNSEGYGYTF. The CDR3 DNA sequence: TGTGCCACCAGCAACTCGGAGGGCTATGGCTACACCTTC.

This chain joins TRBV28 and TRBJ2-1; D unclear. Germline values: CDR1 MDHEN, CDR2 SYDVKM. V was trimmed by 1 base and J by 5 bases, leaving 9 bases between them. This CDR3 comprises 14 residues. CDR3 in amino acids: CASSLYAADNEQFF. The CDR3 bases are TGTGCCAGCAGTTTATATGCTGCGGACAATGAGCAGTTCTTC.

The rearrangement joins TRBV5-1 to TRBJ2-7; a possible D gene is TRBD1 (6 bases). The germline gives CDR1 SGHRS, CDR2 YFSETQ. This CDR3 has 14 residues. V shed 0 bases and J shed 7 bases, with 14 bases lying between them. The DNA of the CDR3 is TGCGCCAGCAGCTTGGTACAGGGTCTAGGGGAGCAGTACTTC. Encoded protein: CASSLVQGLGEQYF. Combining the CDR3 with reference TRBV5-1 and TRBJ2-7 gives the whole variable domain KAGVTQTPRYLIKTRGQQVTLSCSPISGHRSVSWYQQTPGQGLQFLFEYFSETQRNKGNFPGRFSGRQFSNSRSEMNVSTLELGDSALYLCASSLVQGLGEQYFGPGTRLTVT.

The sample holds one count of this clonotype. J is TRBJ2-7 and V is TRBV7-9; D remains ambiguous. V lost 6 bases to trimming and J lost 1 base, with 10 bases between them. CDR3 length: 13 residues. Germline V gene sequence: CDR1 SEHNR, CDR2 FQNEAQ (reference sequence). The DNA for the CDR3 is TGTGCCAGCAGTCCTGACGGGTCCTACGAGCAGTACGTC. This encodes CASSPDGSYEQYV.

In this sample, this clonotype is medium-sized. V and J are TRBV29-1 and TRBJ2-1, with 7 bases matching TRBD2. Germline V gene data show CDR1 as SQVTM and CDR2 as ANQGSEA. The CDR3 is 15 residues long. Unmatched junction bases numbered 9, after V lost 7 bases and J lost 0 bases. The CDR3 region has the DNA TGCAGCGCCCAAGACGCGGGAGTCTCCTACAATGAGCAGTTCTTC. It yields the protein CSAQDAGVSYNEQFF.

A few counts support this clonotype. This chain links TRBV11-1 with TRBJ2-3; D may be TRBD1 (5 bases). The V and J ends lost 4 bases and 6 bases respectively, with 11 bases between them. In germline, CDR1 is SGHAT, CDR2 FQDESV (reference sequence). This CDR3 region has 13 residues. CDR3 DNA: TGTGCCAGCAGCTCCCTAGGGGCGGATACGCAGTATTTT. Translation: CASSSLGADTQYF.

The chain combines TRBV5-1 with TRBJ2-7; possibly TRBD1 or TRBD2 for D (6 bases each). Trimming removed 0 bases from V and 5 bases from J, with 18 bases in between. Germline V gene lookup returns CDR1 SGHRS and CDR2 YFSETQ. The CDR3 has 16 amino acids. CDR3 coding DNA: TGCGCCAGCAGCTTGGAAGTCGGGGGCCCCCAGAACGAGCAGTACTTC. The encoded protein is CASSLEVGGPQNEQYF.

The chain uses TRBV28 and TRBJ1-1; 7 bases are shared with TRBD1. Unmatched junction bases numbered 6, after V lost 4 bases and J lost 10 bases. From germline, CDR1 is MDHEN and CDR2 SYDVKM. The CDR3 runs to 12 residues. The CDR3, as DNA: TGTGCCAGCAGTTACAGGGGCGAGGCAGCTTTCTTT. Protein: CASSYRGEAAFF. Combining the CDR3 with reference TRBV28 and TRBJ1-1 gives the whole variable domain DVKVTQSSRYLVKRTGEKVFLECVQDMDHENMFWYRQDPGLGLRLIYFSYDVKMKEKGDIPEGYSVSREKKERFSLILESASTNQTSMYLCASSYRGEAAFFGQGTRLTVV.

This chain connects TRBV3-1 to TRBJ1-4; D gene ambiguous. Germline V CDR1 and CDR2: LGHDT, YNNKEL (reference sequence). Trimming stripped 4 bases from V and 5 bases from J, with 14 bases between. The CDR3 has 15 amino acids. The DNA of the CDR3 is TGTGCCAGCAGCCTTTACAGCCTCACGAATGAAAAACTGTTTTTT. This encodes CASSLYSLTNEKLFF.

The chain employs TRBV5-1 and TRBJ2-1, with D perhaps matching TRBD2 (5 bases). Germline values: CDR1 SGHRS, CDR2 YFSETQ. This CDR3 comprises 12 residues. The ends were cut back, 4 bases at V and 3 bases at J, with 5 bases in the middle. This CDR3 reads CASSGSYNEQFF. CDR3 sequence (DNA): TGCGCCAGCAGCGGGAGCTACAATGAGCAGTTCTTC.